This TCR beta chain came from a study of shared clonotypes between healthy human individuals. Both subsets, CD45RA+ naive and CD45RA-negative memory, were split from the CD4+ cells. Every immunoSEQ plate was one replicate of a subset's evenly spread DNA. Profiling relied on immunoSEQ multiplex PCR, and the TCRdb table lists in-frame clones only, not all of them. The sample carries 500,000 or so clones, 90% to 97% recorded once. The source of this sequence is a woman younger than 45 in good health. What was sequenced was naive CD4+ T cells sorted from blood. As to subset: CD45RA+ positively selected.

The CDR3 sequence is CASIIRQGSSSGANVLTF. Here the CDR3 DNA reads TGTGCCAGCATCATCCGACAGGGCTCGAGCTCTGGGGCCAACGTCCTGACTTTC. V and J are TRBV7-9 and TRBJ2-6, with 7 bases that match TRBD1. Germline V CDR1 and CDR2: SEHNR, FQNEAQ (reference sequence). V dropped 7 bases and J dropped 0; count of bases not matched to a gene: 12. The CDR3 is made up of 18 amino acids.